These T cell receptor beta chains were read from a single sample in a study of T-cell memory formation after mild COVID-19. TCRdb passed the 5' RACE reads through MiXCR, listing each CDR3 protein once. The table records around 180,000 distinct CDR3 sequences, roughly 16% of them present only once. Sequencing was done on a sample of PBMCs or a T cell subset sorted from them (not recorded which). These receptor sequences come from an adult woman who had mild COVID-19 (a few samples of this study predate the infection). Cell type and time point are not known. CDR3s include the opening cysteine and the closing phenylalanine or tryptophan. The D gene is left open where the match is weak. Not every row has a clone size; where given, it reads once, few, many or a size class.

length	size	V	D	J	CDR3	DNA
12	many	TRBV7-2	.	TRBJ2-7	CASSFSRGEQYF	TGTGCCAGCAGCTTTAGTCGGGGCGAGCAGTACTTC
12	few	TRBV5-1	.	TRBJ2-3	CASTSGVNTQYF	TGCGCCAGCACCTCTGGGGTGAATACGCAGTATTTT
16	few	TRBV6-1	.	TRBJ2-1	CASSEYTGNSYNEQFF	TGTGCCAGCAGTGAGTATACGGGGAACTCCTACAATGAGCAGTTCTTC
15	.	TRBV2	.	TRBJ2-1	CASISDNFANNEQFF	TGTGCCAGCATCTCCGACAATTTCGCCAACAATGAGCAGTTCTTC
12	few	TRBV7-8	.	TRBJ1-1	CASSPGVAEAFF	TGTGCCAGCAGCCCAGGGGTCGCTGAAGCTTTCTTT
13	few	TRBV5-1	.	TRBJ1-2	CASSLVGEGGYTF	TGCGCCAGCAGCTTGGTCGGAGAGGGTGGCTACACCTTC
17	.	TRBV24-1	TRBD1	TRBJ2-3	CATSDSRQGSWTDTQYF	TGTGCCACCAGTGATTCGAGACAGGGGAGCTGGACAGATACGCAGTATTTT
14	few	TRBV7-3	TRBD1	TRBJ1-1	CASSSYQGVTEAFF	TGTGCCAGCAGCTCTTACCAGGGGGTGACTGAAGCTTTCTTT
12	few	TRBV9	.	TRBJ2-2	CASSPTSVALFF	TGTGCCAGCAGCCCGACGTCGGTGGCGCTGTTTTTT
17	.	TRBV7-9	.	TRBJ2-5	CASSFFLWGSRQETQYF	TGTGCCAGCAGCTTCTTCCTCTGGGGCAGCCGTCAAGAGACCCAGTACTTC
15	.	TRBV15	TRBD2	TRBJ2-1	CATSRGLAGANEQFF	TGTGCCACCAGCAGAGGACTAGCGGGGGCCAATGAGCAGTTCTTC
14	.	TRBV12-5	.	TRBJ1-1	CASAYRVVGTEAFF	TGTGCTAGTGCCTACAGGGTCGTTGGCACTGAAGCTTTCTTT
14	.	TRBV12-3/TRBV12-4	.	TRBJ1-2	CASSWNRGNYGYTF	TGTGCCAGCAGTTGGAACCGGGGGAACTATGGCTACACCTTC
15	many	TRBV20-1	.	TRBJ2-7	CSARDNQQVWYEQYF	TGCAGTGCTAGAGATAATCAGCAGGTCTGGTACGAGCAGTACTTC
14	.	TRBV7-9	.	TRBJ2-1	CASSAGTNYNEQFF	TGTGCCAGCAGCGCCGGGACAAATTACAATGAGCAGTTCTTC
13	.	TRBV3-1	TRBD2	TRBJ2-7	CASSSGTSGSGIF	TGTGCCAGCAGTTCCGGGACTAGCGGATCCGGAATCTTC
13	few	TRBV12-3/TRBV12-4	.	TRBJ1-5	CASAPGFNQPQHF	TGTGCCAGCGCACCGGGATTCAATCAGCCCCAGCATTTT
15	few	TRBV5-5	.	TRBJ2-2	CASSLLTVNTGELFF	TGTGCCAGCAGCTTGCTGACAGTCAACACCGGGGAGCTGTTTTTT
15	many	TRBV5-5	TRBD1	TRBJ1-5	CASSWGQGGNQPQHF	TGTGCCAGCAGCTGGGGACAGGGGGGCAATCAGCCCCAGCATTTT
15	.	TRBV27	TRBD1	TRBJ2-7	CASSSRDRASYEQYF	TGTGCCAGCAGTTCCCGGGACAGGGCATCCTACGAGCAGTACTTC
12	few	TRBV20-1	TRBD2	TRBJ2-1	CSVGLAEGEQFF	TGCAGTGTTGGACTAGCAGAGGGTGAGCAGTTCTTC
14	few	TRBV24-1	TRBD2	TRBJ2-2	CATSSGGNTGELFF	TGTGCCACCAGTAGCGGGGGGAACACCGGGGAGCTGTTTTTT
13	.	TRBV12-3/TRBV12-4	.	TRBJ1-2	CASSLVALEGYTF	TGTGCCAGCAGTTTAGTGGCCTTGGAAGGCTACACCTTC
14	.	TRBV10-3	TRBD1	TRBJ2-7	CAIRGQDRGYEQYF	TGTGCCATCAGGGGGCAGGACAGGGGTTACGAGCAGTACTTC
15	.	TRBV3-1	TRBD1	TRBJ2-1	CASSTRDRPYNEQFF	TGTGCCAGCAGCACCCGGGACAGGCCTTACAATGAGCAGTTCTTC
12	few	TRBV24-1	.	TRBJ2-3	CATSVSTDTQYF	TGTGCCACCAGTGTGAGCACAGATACGCAGTATTTT
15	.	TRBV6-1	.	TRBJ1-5	CASSEVWGSNQPQHF	TGTGCCAGCAGTGAAGTGTGGGGTAGCAATCAGCCCCAGCATTTT
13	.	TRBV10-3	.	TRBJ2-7	CAISDPPAYEQYF	TGTGCCATCAGTGACCCCCCCGCGTACGAGCAGTACTTC
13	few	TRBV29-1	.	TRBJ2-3	CSVEGAVGSTQYF	TGCAGCGTTGAAGGGGCCGTCGGCTCTACGCAGTATTTT
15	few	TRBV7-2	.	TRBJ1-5	CASSFGPGVNQPQHF	TGTGCCAGCAGCTTTGGTCCAGGGGTAAATCAGCCCCAGCATTTT
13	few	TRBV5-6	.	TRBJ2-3	CASSLAGRDTQYF	TGTGCCAGCAGCTTGGCCGGCCGCGATACGCAGTATTTT
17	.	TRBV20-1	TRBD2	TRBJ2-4	CSARAPGTSLAKNIQYF	TGCAGTGCTAGAGCCCCAGGGACTAGTTTAGCCAAAAACATTCAGTACTTC
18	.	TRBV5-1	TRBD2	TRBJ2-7	CASSAKGLPAQYSYEQYF	TGCGCCAGCAGCGCTAAGGGACTACCGGCCCAATACTCCTACGAGCAGTACTTC
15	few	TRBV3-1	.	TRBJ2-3	CASSPGLLATDTQYF	TGTGCCAGCAGCCCTGGCCTCTTGGCGACAGATACGCAGTATTTT
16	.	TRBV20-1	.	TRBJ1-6	CSARRGGQVYNSPLHF	TGCAGTGCTAGACGCGGGGGGCAAGTATATAATTCACCCCTCCACTTT
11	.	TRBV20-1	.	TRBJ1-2	CGGKGGKGYTF	TGCGGTGGTAAGGGCGGTAAAGGCTACACCTTC
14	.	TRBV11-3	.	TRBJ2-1	CASSLGGGNNEQFF	TGTGCCAGCAGCTTAGGGGGAGGAAACAATGAGCAGTTCTTC
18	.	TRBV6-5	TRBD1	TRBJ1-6	CASSFRTGGPSYNSPLHF	TGTGCCAGCAGTTTTAGGACAGGGGGACCCTCCTATAATTCACCCCTCCACTTT
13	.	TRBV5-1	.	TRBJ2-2	CASRTGNTGELFF	TGCGCCAGTCGCACAGGGAACACCGGGGAGCTGTTTTTT
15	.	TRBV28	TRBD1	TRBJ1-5	CASSPGQGWNQPQHF	TGTGCCAGCAGCCCCGGACAGGGTTGGAATCAGCCCCAGCATTTT
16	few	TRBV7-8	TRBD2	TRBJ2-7	CASSLTGLAVRGEQYF	TGTGCCAGCAGCCTAACGGGACTAGCGGTGAGGGGCGAGCAGTACTTC
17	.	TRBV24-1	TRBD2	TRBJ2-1	CATSDSRGLADLNEQFF	TGTGCCACCAGTGATTCGCGGGGACTAGCCGATCTCAATGAGCAGTTCTTC
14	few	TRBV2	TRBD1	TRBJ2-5	CASRAQGARETQYF	TGTGCCAGCCGGGCCCAGGGGGCGAGGGAGACCCAGTACTTC
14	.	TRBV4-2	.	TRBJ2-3	CASSQEAGTDTQYF	TGTGCCAGCAGCCAAGAGGCTGGCACAGATACGCAGTATTTT
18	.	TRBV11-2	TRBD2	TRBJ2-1	CASSFGLASNLYYNEQFF	TGTGCCAGCAGCTTCGGACTAGCGAGCAACCTATACTACAATGAGCAGTTCTTC
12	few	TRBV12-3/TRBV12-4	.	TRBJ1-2	CASKRQNYGYTF	TGTGCCAGCAAAAGGCAGAACTATGGCTACACCTTC
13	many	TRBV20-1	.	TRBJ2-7	CSAVRGKGDEQYF	TGCAGTGCCGTACGGGGGAAAGGGGACGAGCAGTACTTC
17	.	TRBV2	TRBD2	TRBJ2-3	CASSVRTSGGQGDTQYF	TGTGCCAGCAGTGTTCGGACTAGCGGGGGCCAGGGAGATACGCAGTATTTT
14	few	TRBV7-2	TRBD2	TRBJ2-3	CASSLATSADTQYF	TGTGCCAGCAGCTTAGCGACTAGCGCGGATACGCAGTATTTT
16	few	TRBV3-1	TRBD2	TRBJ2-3	CASSRGLAGTTDTQYF	TGTGCCAGCAGCCGGGGACTAGCGGGAACCACAGATACGCAGTATTTT
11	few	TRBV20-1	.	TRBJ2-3	CSAPWVDTQYF	TGCAGTGCCCCCTGGGTAGATACGCAGTATTTT
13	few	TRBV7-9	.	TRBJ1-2	CASSLGQDIGYTF	TGTGCCAGCAGCTTAGGACAGGATATAGGCTACACCTTC
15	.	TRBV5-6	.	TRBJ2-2	CASSLGLVETGELFF	TGTGCCAGCAGCTTGGGACTAGTAGAAACCGGGGAGCTGTTTTTT
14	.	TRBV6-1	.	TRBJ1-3	CASRGGTIGNTIYF	TGTGCCAGCAGGGGAGGGACTATTGGAAACACCATATATTTT